This T cell receptor beta chain was recovered during a study of cytomegalovirus exposure and HLA in healthy donors. General study results and limits: Sequencing artifact likely explains a cluster of highly shared sequence variants. With high specificity and sensitivity, the classifier reportedly diagnosed cytomegalovirus status.

The PCR was carried out with 60 Vbeta primers and 13 Jbeta primers. Some clones are missing from TCRdb's copy, which holds only in-frame ones; the method was immunoSEQ multiplex PCR. The sample carries some 150,000 clones, about 79% recorded once. On this clone itself: As yet, its antigen is unknown.

Trimming left V 0 bases short and J 3 bases short, with 12 bases between. This CDR3 has 15 residues. Germline assignment: CDR1 SGHRS and CDR2 YFSETQ. The sample comprised PBMCs. J is TRBJ1-2 and V is TRBV5-1; D gene ambiguous. This sequence was found in a male donor in good health and CMV-seronegative. The CDR3 sequence: CASSLEMSEHYGYTF. In DNA, the CDR3 is TGCGCCAGCAGCTTGGAAATGAGCGAGCACTATGGCTACACCTTC.